This TCR beta chain comes out of a study of T-cell reconstitution after alpha-beta-depleted transplantation in children. This clonotype was seen repeatedly, ten times or more. TCRbeta library construction was performed incorporating unique molecular identifiers. From the PCR reads, TCRdb called clonotypes with MiXCR, one entry per CDR3 protein. This sample has 450,000 to 600,000 distinct CDR3 sequences, with 13% found just once. This CDR3 has 14 residues. Trimming removed 2 bases from V and 8 bases from J, with 14 bases in between. Sequencing used PBMCs, mostly from graft donor cells, obtained 360 days after TCRalphabeta/CD19-depleted stem cell transplant. J is TRBJ2-3 and V is TRBV12-3 or TRBV12-4; D possibly corresponds to TRBD1 (6 bases). This clonotype originated in a male patient younger than 18 who had a stem cell transplant for acute myeloid leukemia, so the T cells may come from the graft donor. The CDR3 loop reads CASSLTQGSSTQYF. DNA of the CDR3: TGTGCCAGCAGTTTAACACAGGGCTCGAGTACGCAGTATTTT.